This T cell receptor (beta chain) was sequenced in a study of OX40 agonist ivuxolimab in advanced cancers. About the study as a whole: Ivuxolimab was a fully human IgG2 agonistic monoclonal antibody targeting the costimulatory receptor OX40 (CD134). Patients were allowed to have had prior anti-PD-1, anti-PD-L1 or anti-CTLA-4 therapy, and 30% to 40% of the dose-escalation patients had been treated with checkpoint inhibitors. Intravenous ivuxolimab was administered to patients every 2 weeks at six dose levels: 0.01, 0.1, 0.3, 1.5, 3 and 10 mg/kg. The paper describes the monotherapy dose-escalation part (N of about 47 patients) of the phase I trial of ivuxolimab. Partial responses occurred in three dose-escalation patients, of whom one had hepatocellular carcinoma and two had cutaneous melanoma. The dose-escalation cohort was roughly 80% male with a mean age of about 58 years, ranging from about 20 to 85. Of the roughly 51 dose-escalation patients, hepatocellular carcinoma was present in 19, melanoma in about 15, renal cell carcinoma in 9 and head and neck cancer in 9. Peripheral TCRbeta sequencing was intended to test whether TCR sequence diversity was altered and clonal T-cell expansion was caused by ivuxolimab.

A note on this clone: It has no known antigen specificity. No quality values exist for individual bases; no much larger clone is one base distant.

Between the V and J ends, shortened by 5 bases and 1 base respectively, the junction contains 15 bases. Based on the germline V gene (reference sequence), the CDR1 and CDR2 sequences are MNHEY and SMNVEV. The CDR3 sequence holds 15 residues, the cysteine and phenylalanine included. The DNA shown is the 45-base CDR3, in frame from base 1. Paper-wide results and their limitations: Low levels of normalized T-cell clonal expansion were also seen in some patients who did not respond. After ivuxolimab, expanded clones were on average more numerous among CD8+ T cells than among CD4+ T cells. Which antigens the clonally expanded peripheral T cells were specific for was not determined. In the 0.1-3.0 mg/kg groups, partial responders had among the lowest normalized peripheral clonal expansion, particularly in CD8+ T cells. At doses of 0.1 to 3.0 mg/kg, clonal expansion of both CD4+ and CD8+ blood T cells was observed from baseline to week 6.

The trial excluded patients who had a history of autoimmune disease or were on systemic immunosuppression. In every dose cohort, peripheral blood was drawn for TCR sequencing at baseline, cycle 4 day 1, and cycle 7 day 1. The samples were taken from a phase I, first-in-human, multicenter, open-label dose-escalation trial of ivuxolimab. Adults with locally advanced or metastatic melanoma, renal cell, hepatocellular, or head and neck squamous cell carcinoma were enrolled in the trial. Before TCR sequencing, CD4+ T cells and CD8+ T cells from peripheral blood were sorted into separate populations. For sequencing of the TCRbeta CDR3 region, genomic DNA was extracted from the sorted cells. The immunoSEQ Assay was used to sequence the TCRbeta CDR3 regions. TCRdb re-hosts the immuneACCESS table, in-frame sequences only. Its copies lack some clones; in the studies checked, an unresolved V gene accounts for under half of them, and the cause for the rest is not known. This sample is represented by about 63,000 clones; 89% of them were singletons. The ten largest clones represent about 12% of the sample.

The chain was built from TRBV27 and TRBJ2-7; TRBD2 is perhaps the D gene, given 6 matching bases. The TCR was taken from an adult with an advanced solid tumor such as melanoma, head and neck, liver or kidney cancer. The specimen was CD4+ or CD8+ T cells sorted from blood, collected in a trial of the OX40 agonist ivuxolimab. CDR3 reads: CASSATGDMSYEQYF. The DNA sequence reads TGTGCCAGCAGTGCAACGGGGGATATGTCCTACGAGCAGTACTTC.